The entry below gives a single T cell receptor (beta chain) sequence along with its context. The record originates from a study of blood T cell repertoires in COVID-19. Clones were read by immunoSEQ multiplex PCR, and TCRdb kept only the in-frame ones, dropping some. The repertoire includes 240,000 or so clones, approximately 82% of them detected once, and under 2% sits in the top ten. Germline trimming cut 8 bases from V and 3 bases from J; bases unmatched to any gene: 13. CDR3 length equals 16 residues. Germline assignment: CDR1 MDHEN and CDR2 SYDVKM. The sample consisted of peripheral blood. The chain has TRBV28 and TRBJ2-1; TRBD2 agrees at 7 bases. This sequence was found in a woman aged 80 or over with acute or convalescent COVID-19. CDR3 loop: CASGTRIAGHYNEQFF. In DNA form, the CDR3 reads TGTGCCAGCGGTACAAGGATAGCGGGCCACTACAATGAGCAGTTCTTC.